The rows below give T cell receptor beta chains drawn from one sample of a study of type 1 regulatory T cells. TCRdb recomputed calls from the reads with MiXCR, one row per CDR3 protein. The table has about 18,000 distinct CDR3 sequences, more than 8.5% seen once. The sequenced sample consisted of CD4+ T cells, either the whole sample or a sorted fraction (not recorded which). These receptor sequences come from a human donor in good health. Both conserved end residues are part of each CDR3. The D gene is left open where the match is weak. Clone size appears in some rows only: once, few, many, or a class for an expanded clone.

>NA|TRBJ2-7|few|TRBV25-1
CASRRDNSYEQYF
TGTGCCAGCAGACGGGACAACTCCTACGAGCAGTACTTC
>NA|TRBJ2-7|few|TRBV12-3/TRBV12-4
CASRESYEQYF
TGTGCCAGCAGGGAATCCTACGAGCAGTACTTC
>NA|TRBJ1-2|NA|TRBV15
CATSRDPGSYGYTF
TGTGCCACCAGCAGAGATCCGGGTTCTTATGGCTACACCTTC
>TRBD2|TRBJ2-1|many|TRBV5-1
CASSLTREGVQFF
TGCGCCAGCAGCTTGACCCGGGAGGGTGTGCAGTTCTTC
>NA|TRBJ2-2|few|TRBV3-1
CASSQKLVVTGELFF
TGTGCCAGCAGCCAGAAACTAGTGGTAACCGGGGAGCTGTTTTTT
>TRBD1|TRBJ2-5|few|TRBV24-1
CATSDPMTGLETQYF
TGTGCCACCAGTGATCCTATGACAGGGTTAGAGACCCAGTACTTC
>TRBD2|TRBJ2-7|few|TRBV5-1
CASKREPGYEQYF
TGCGCCAGCAAGCGGGAGCCGGGGTACGAGCAGTACTTC
>NA|TRBJ2-7|few|TRBV5-1
CASSLGGSLKSSYEQYF
TGCGCCAGCAGCTTGGGAGGCAGCCTAAAGAGCTCCTACGAGCAGTACTTC
>NA|TRBJ1-6|many|TRBV14
CASSPQGPNNSPLHF
TGTGCCAGCAGCCCCCAGGGTCCTAATAATTCACCCCTCCACTTT
>NA|TRBJ2-5|few|TRBV18
CASSPPSTVQETQYF
TGTGCCAGCTCACCACCTTCGACAGTACAAGAGACCCAGTACTTC
>TRBD1|TRBJ1-1|many|TRBV4-2
CASSAGTGVNTEAFF
TGTGCCAGCAGCGCCGGGACAGGGGTGAACACTGAAGCTTTCTTT
>NA|TRBJ2-1|medium-sized|TRBV20-1
CSASHKLGEVRRNEQFF
TGCAGTGCTAGCCATAAACTAGGGGAGGTTAGACGCAATGAGCAGTTCTTC
>TRBD2|TRBJ2-1|medium-sized|TRBV6-2/TRBV6-3
CASSYTSGQGNEQFF
TGTGCCAGCAGTTATACTAGCGGGCAGGGGAATGAGCAGTTCTTC
>TRBD2|TRBJ2-5|NA|TRBV7-6
CASSLIAGGGGTQYF
TGTGCCAGCAGTCTCATAGCGGGAGGGGGAGGGACCCAGTACTTC
>NA|TRBJ2-2|many|TRBV5-1
CASSPGLDTGELFF
TGCGCCAGCAGCCCTGGCTTGGATACCGGGGAGCTGTTTTTT
>NA|TRBJ2-2|NA|TRBV11-2
CASSLEAGWPGELFF
TGTGCCAGCAGCTTAGAGGCAGGTTGGCCCGGGGAGCTGTTTTTT
>TRBD1|TRBJ1-4|few|TRBV5-1
CASSHRGQDEKLFF
TGCGCCAGCAGCCATAGGGGGCAGGATGAAAAACTGTTTTTT
>TRBD1|TRBJ1-2|few|TRBV2
CASVTGDYGYTF
TGTGCCAGCGTTACAGGGGACTATGGCTACACCTTC
>NA|TRBJ2-6|many|TRBV28
CASSGARGSGANVLTF
TGTGCCAGCAGCGGGGCCCGGGGCTCTGGGGCCAACGTCCTGACTTTC
>NA|TRBJ2-1|few|TRBV6-5
CASSALRDHLREQFF
TGTGCCAGCAGTGCCCTTCGGGACCACCTCAGAGAGCAGTTCTTC
>NA|TRBJ2-7|many|TRBV2
CASRARPEGGYEQYF
TGTGCCAGTAGGGCCCGTCCGGAGGGGGGCTACGAGCAGTACTTC
>NA|TRBJ1-6|many|TRBV18
CASSLTNREAPLHF
TGTGCCAGCTCTCTTACTAACAGGGAGGCACCCCTCCACTTT